The rows below give T cell receptor beta chains drawn from one sample of a study of blood T cell repertoires in COVID-19. Assay: immunoSEQ multiplex PCR; the TCRdb copy retains only in-frame clones and omits some. The sample includes over 200,000 clones, over 75% of them seen just once. Sequenced input: peripheral blood. These receptors came from a human donor in a cohort sampled during active COVID-19. Each CDR3 is given with its conserved first and last residue. Fields, in order: CDR3 protein, CDR3 DNA, J gene, D gene, clone size, V gene. The D gene is left open where the match is weak. For some rows the clone size is stated as once, few or many, or as a class when expanded; others skip it.

CDR3aa: CASNSGIEAFF
CDR3nt: TGTGCCAGCAACTCCGGGATTGAAGCTTTCTTT
j_gene: TRBJ1-1
d_gene: NA
abundance: NA
v_gene: TRBV28

CDR3aa: CASSSPVTGELFF
CDR3nt: TGTGCCAGCAGTTCACCAGTAACCGGGGAGCTGTTTTTT
j_gene: TRBJ2-2
d_gene: NA
abundance: NA
v_gene: TRBV6-2/TRBV6-3

CDR3aa: CASCRDNFLNTEAFF
CDR3nt: TGCGCCAGCTGCCGGGACAACTTTTTGAACACTGAAGCTTTCTTT
j_gene: TRBJ1-1
d_gene: NA
abundance: NA
v_gene: TRBV4-3

CDR3aa: CASSPQQGLGSPLHF
CDR3nt: TGTGCCAGCAGCCCACAGCAGGGATTGGGTTCACCCCTCCACTTT
j_gene: TRBJ1-6
d_gene: NA
abundance: NA
v_gene: TRBV9

CDR3aa: CASSSHDRDSNQPQHF
CDR3nt: TGTGCCAGCAGTTCCCATGACAGGGATAGCAATCAGCCCCAGCATTTT
j_gene: TRBJ1-5
d_gene: TRBD1
abundance: NA
v_gene: TRBV6-5

CDR3aa: CASSLGGLGTEAFF
CDR3nt: TGTGCCAGCAGCTTGGGGGGGCTCGGGACTGAAGCTTTCTTT
j_gene: TRBJ1-1
d_gene: NA
abundance: NA
v_gene: TRBV7-9

CDR3aa: CASSVALAGGTDTQYF
CDR3nt: TGTGCCAGCAGCGTCGCCCTAGCGGGAGGCACAGATACGCAGTATTTT
j_gene: TRBJ2-3
d_gene: TRBD2
abundance: NA
v_gene: TRBV9

CDR3aa: CASSDRGNVAYEQYF
CDR3nt: TGTGCCAGTAGTGACCGGGGGAACGTCGCCTACGAGCAGTACTTC
j_gene: TRBJ2-7
d_gene: NA
abundance: NA
v_gene: TRBV19

CDR3aa: CASSSSGRGEQYF
CDR3nt: TGTGCCAGCAGTTCTAGCGGGAGGGGCGAGCAGTACTTC
j_gene: TRBJ2-7
d_gene: TRBD2
abundance: NA
v_gene: TRBV6-2/TRBV6-3

CDR3aa: CASSFLGQGVYNEQFF
CDR3nt: TGCGCCAGCAGCTTCTTAGGACAGGGGGTTTACAATGAGCAGTTCTTC
j_gene: TRBJ2-1
d_gene: TRBD1
abundance: NA
v_gene: TRBV5-1

CDR3aa: CAWTYQGGGYTF
CDR3nt: TGTGCCTGGACCTATCAGGGAGGAGGCTACACCTTC
j_gene: TRBJ1-2
d_gene: NA
abundance: NA
v_gene: TRBV30

CDR3aa: CASGLDIDRGYGYTF
CDR3nt: TGTGCTAGTGGTTTGGACATTGACAGGGGCTATGGCTACACCTTC
j_gene: TRBJ1-2
d_gene: TRBD1
abundance: NA
v_gene: TRBV12-5

CDR3aa: CSVEEGQGLYEQYF
CDR3nt: TGCAGCGTTGAAGAGGGACAGGGACTATACGAGCAGTACTTC
j_gene: TRBJ2-7
d_gene: TRBD1
abundance: NA
v_gene: TRBV29-1

CDR3aa: CASSKARGTDTQYF
CDR3nt: TGTGCCAGCAGCAAGGCCAGGGGCACAGATACGCAGTATTTT
j_gene: TRBJ2-3
d_gene: NA
abundance: NA
v_gene: TRBV9

CDR3aa: CASSSRYEQYF
CDR3nt: TGTGCCAGCAGCTCCCGGTACGAGCAGTACTTC
j_gene: TRBJ2-7
d_gene: NA
abundance: few
v_gene: TRBV7-9

CDR3aa: CASSQDSYGETQYF
CDR3nt: TGCGCCAGCAGCCAAGATTCGTATGGCGAGACCCAGTACTTC
j_gene: TRBJ2-5
d_gene: NA
abundance: NA
v_gene: TRBV4-1

CDR3aa: CASSPRTGKRGQPQHF
CDR3nt: TGTGCCAGCAGCCCGAGGACAGGTAAGAGGGGTCAGCCCCAGCATTTT
j_gene: TRBJ1-5
d_gene: TRBD1
abundance: once
v_gene: TRBV3-1/TRBV3-2

CDR3aa: CAWSQLGAAQPQHF
CDR3nt: TGTGCCTGGAGCCAGCTTGGGGCTGCTCAGCCCCAGCATTTT
j_gene: TRBJ1-5
d_gene: NA
abundance: NA
v_gene: TRBV30

CDR3aa: CASSTRQGVMNTEAFF
CDR3nt: TGTGCCAGTAGTACCAGGCAAGGGGTAATGAACACTGAAGCTTTCTTT
j_gene: TRBJ1-1
d_gene: NA
abundance: NA
v_gene: TRBV19

CDR3aa: CASSRQGSNEKLFF
CDR3nt: TGTGCCAGCTCAAGACAGGGAAGCAATGAAAAACTGTTTTTT
j_gene: TRBJ1-4
d_gene: TRBD1
abundance: NA
v_gene: TRBV18

CDR3aa: CASSREPRDTQYF
CDR3nt: TGTGCCAGCAGCAGGGAGCCGAGAGATACGCAGTATTTT
j_gene: TRBJ2-3
d_gene: NA
abundance: NA
v_gene: TRBV9

CDR3aa: CASSLPQGQMNTEAFF
CDR3nt: TGTGCCAGCAGCTTACCCCAGGGACAGATGAACACTGAAGCTTTCTTT
j_gene: TRBJ1-1
d_gene: TRBD1
abundance: NA
v_gene: TRBV7-2

CDR3aa: CAISESRPYNEQFF
CDR3nt: TGTGCCATCAGTGAGTCGAGGCCTTACAATGAGCAGTTCTTC
j_gene: TRBJ2-1
d_gene: NA
abundance: NA
v_gene: TRBV10-3

CDR3aa: CASSQDARTEAFF
CDR3nt: TGCGCCAGCAGCCAAGATGCGAGAACTGAAGCTTTCTTT
j_gene: TRBJ1-1
d_gene: NA
abundance: NA
v_gene: TRBV4-3

CDR3aa: CASSPSTGSQPQHF
CDR3nt: TGTGCCAGCAGCCCATCGACAGGGTCTCAGCCCCAGCATTTT
j_gene: TRBJ1-5
d_gene: TRBD1
abundance: NA
v_gene: TRBV3-1/TRBV3-2

CDR3aa: CASRGGQPEGASQPQHF
CDR3nt: TGCGCCAGCCGTGGGGGGCAGCCAGAAGGGGCCAGTCAGCCCCAGCATTTT
j_gene: TRBJ1-5
d_gene: NA
abundance: NA
v_gene: TRBV10-2

CDR3aa: CASSWATNTEAFF
CDR3nt: TGTGCCAGCAGTTGGGCGACAAACACTGAAGCTTTCTTT
j_gene: TRBJ1-1
d_gene: NA
abundance: NA
v_gene: TRBV28

CDR3aa: CAIDGGRGETQYF
CDR3nt: TGTGCCATCGATGGCGGGAGGGGGGAGACCCAGTACTTC
j_gene: TRBJ2-5
d_gene: TRBD2
abundance: NA
v_gene: TRBV10-3

CDR3aa: CASSLKLAPATNEQFF
CDR3nt: TGTGCCAGCAGTCTTAAACTAGCCCCTGCAACCAATGAGCAGTTCTTC
j_gene: TRBJ2-1
d_gene: NA
abundance: NA
v_gene: TRBV27

CDR3aa: CASSLRVRSGNGYTF
CDR3nt: TGTGCCAGCAGTTTGCGCGTTAGAAGCGGGAATGGCTACACCTTC
j_gene: TRBJ1-2
d_gene: NA
abundance: NA
v_gene: TRBV5-6